These 21 T cell receptor beta chains originate from one sample sequenced in a study of Graves' ophthalmopathy and Graves' hyperthyroidism. RNA served as the template for amplifying TCR beta CDR3 regions. Investigators did first-round RT-PCR with HTBI primers, then second-round multiplex PCR. Each CDR3 protein is one row after TCRdb ran MiXCR on the multiplex PCR reads. The sample carries under 250,000 distinct CDR3 sequences, over 25% recorded once. Sequenced sample: peripheral blood. These receptors all come from a man between 45 and 60 years old with Graves' ophthalmopathy.

This clonotype has ten or more counts. The rearrangement joins TRBV2 to TRBJ2-5, with TRBD2 as a possible D gene (5 bases). V lost 6 bases and J 4 bases, leaving 12 bases between the germline ends. The CDR3 has 13 amino acids. CDR1 and CDR2 (germline): SNHLY, FYNNEI. This CDR3 is CASRLLVGETQYF. CDR3 bases: TGTGCCAGCAGGCTACTAGTGGGAGAGACCCAGTACTTC.

The sample holds many counts of this clonotype. The rearrangement joins TRBV19 to TRBJ2-7; 8 bases are a match to TRBD1. CDR1 LNHDA and CDR2 SQIVND come from the germline V gene (reference sequence). Trimming at V came to 5 bases and at J to 4 bases, leaving 10 bases not matched to a gene. CDR3 size: 15 residues. CDR3 region: CASSLTTGVIYEQYF. DNA for the CDR3: TGTGCCAGTAGTCTTACGACAGGGGTAATTTACGAGCAGTACTTC.

This clonotype was picked up many times. The genes are TRBV29-1 and TRBJ1-2; D is uncertain. The CDR3 is 10 residues long. The germline gives CDR1 SQVTM, CDR2 ANQGSEA. V was trimmed by 4 bases and J by 7 bases, leaving 7 bases between them. The CDR3, as DNA: TGCAGCGTTGTTCCAGGTGGCTACACCTTC. Translated: CSVVPGGYTF.

The V call is TRBV6-1, the J call TRBJ1-2; D not certain. The CDR3 sequence is 11 residues long. Between the trimmed V and J ends, which lost 7 bases and 4 bases, there was a span of 7 bases. Germline CDR1 and CDR2: MNHNS and SASEGT. The CDR3 DNA reads as TGTGCCAGCACGGCCGCCTATGGCTACACCTTC. This gives the protein CASTAAYGYTF.

This clonotype was found many times. V gene TRBV19 combines with J gene TRBJ2-2; TRBD2 matches 8 bases. The CDR3 contains 16 residues. With V trimmed by 5 bases and J by 5 bases, 10 bases remained unmatched. The germline CDR1 and CDR2 sequences are LNHDA and SQIVND (reference sequence). As DNA, the CDR3 is TGTGCCAGTAGTCCTCTAGGGACTAGGGAAACCGGGGAGCTGTTTTTT. Protein product: CASSPLGTRETGELFF.

The CDR3 DNA follows: TGTGCCAGCAGCCCCGGGACTCCCCCTTACGAGCAGTACTTC. Translated: CASSPGTPPYEQYF. The gene calls are TRBV6-2 or TRBV6-3 and TRBJ2-7; D perhaps matches TRBD2 (6 bases). There are 14 residues in the CDR3. V lost 6 bases and J 4 bases, leaving 16 bases between the germline ends. Germline-derived CDR1 and CDR2 are MNHEY and SVGEGT.

This clonotype was recorded at least ten times. The chain uses TRBV19 and TRBJ2-5; TRBD1 aligns across 7 bases. Germline values: CDR1 LNHDA, CDR2 SQIVND (reference sequence). This CDR3 comprises 18 residues. J lost 0 bases, V lost 7 bases, and 17 bases had no gene match. CDR3 sequence (DNA): TGTGCCAGTAAGCAACTAGTCGGGGACAGTGTGGACCAAGAGACCCAGTACTTC. It specifies CASKQLVGDSVDQETQYF.

This clonotype has at least ten counts. The chain has TRBV6-5 and TRBJ1-3, with no clear D. This CDR3 is built from 16 residues. V was shortened by 4 bases and J by 0 bases, with 13 bases between the two germline ends. The germline V gene encodes CDR1 MNHEY and CDR2 SVGAGI. The CDR3 nucleotides are TGTGCCAGCAGTTCGGGCAGGAGTTACTCTGGAAACACCATATATTTT. Its protein is CASSSGRSYSGNTIYF.

The CDR3 region has the DNA TGTGCCATCGCCCCCTCGGGTAGCGGGGGACGAGAGACCCAGTACTTC. It codes for CAIAPSGSGGRETQYF. The V and J genes are TRBV10-3 and TRBJ2-5; 9 nucleotides align to TRBD2. The CDR3 is made up of 16 amino acids. V shed 8 bases and J 4 bases; nucleotides not matched to a gene: 14. Germline V gene sequence: CDR1 ENHRY, CDR2 SYGVKD.

This clonotype was counted a few times. V gene TRBV6-1 combines with J gene TRBJ1-2; TRBD1 is a possible D gene (5 bases). CDR3 size: 13 residues. With 2 bases removed from V and 7 bases from J, the gap between germline ends came to 11 bases. Germline assignment: CDR1 MNHNS and CDR2 SASEGT. The CDR3 sequence is CASSERTPTGYTF. The CDR3 DNA reads as TGTGCCAGCAGTGAAAGGACACCAACTGGCTACACCTTC.

In this sample, this clonotype turned up many times. The chain combines TRBV3-1 with TRBJ2-2; TRBD2 aligns across 7 bases. The germline CDR1 and CDR2 sequences are LGHDT and YNNKEL (reference sequence). V lost 4 bases, J lost 4 bases, and 9 bases stayed unmatched. The CDR3 consists of 16 residues. CDR3: CASSRRGGRATGELFF. CDR3 sequence (DNA): TGTGCCAGCAGCCGGAGAGGAGGGAGGGCCACCGGGGAGCTGTTTTTT.

This clonotype was seen many times. The chain links TRBV7-8 to TRBJ2-5; TRBD2 matches 7 bases. Losses at the gene ends were 5 bases for V and 5 bases for J; bases not matched to a gene: 20. The CDR3 extends over 18 amino acids. Germline lookup yields CDR1 SGHVS and CDR2 FQNEAQ. CDR3 amino acids: CASSPHSGWEGLEETQYF. The CDR3 region has the DNA TGTGCCAGCAGCCCTCATTCTGGGTGGGAGGGCCTTGAGGAGACCCAGTACTTC.

This clonotype was seen many times. The chain uses TRBV28 and TRBJ2-7; D perhaps matches TRBD1 (5 bases). Germline values: CDR1 MDHEN, CDR2 SYDVKM. The CDR3 sequence is 14 residues long. V was cut by 2 bases and J by 0 bases, with 8 bases left in between. The CDR3 nucleotides are TGTGCCAGCAGTTTACAGGGAACCTCCTACGAGCAGTACTTC. Translation: CASSLQGTSYEQYF.

This chain uses TRBV12-3 or TRBV12-4 with TRBJ1-1, with D possibly being TRBD1 (5 bases). The CDR3 runs to 12 residues. V was cut by 8 bases and J by 4 bases, with 11 bases left in between. In DNA, the CDR3 is TGTGCCAGCGCACTAAGGGGCACTGAAGCTTTCTTT. This sequence encodes CASALRGTEAFF.

This rearrangement joins TRBV29-1 to TRBJ1-1, with D uncertain. The V end was cut by 4 bases, the J end by 0 bases, with 6 bases between. The germline gives CDR1 SQVTM, CDR2 ANQGSEA. The CDR3 has 12 amino acids. CDR3 sequence reads: CSVVIVNTEAFF. CDR3 in DNA: TGCAGCGTTGTCATAGTGAACACTGAAGCTTTCTTT.

This clonotype showed up many times. This chain connects TRBV20-1 to TRBJ2-5, with TRBD2 matching over 10 bases. CDR3 length equals 15 residues. Germline V gene sequence: CDR1 DFQATT, CDR2 SNEGSKA (reference sequence). Germline trimming cut 1 base from V and 0 bases from J; bases unmatched to any gene: 2. The CDR3 sequence is CSARGLAGYQETQYF. The DNA of the CDR3 is TGCAGTGCTAGAGGACTAGCGGGTTACCAAGAGACCCAGTACTTC.

This clonotype came up many times. This chain joins TRBV19 and TRBJ1-2; D might be TRBD1 (5 bases). The germline CDR1 and CDR2 sequences are LNHDA and SQIVND (reference sequence). CDR3 size: 16 residues. V gave up 4 bases and J gave up 0 bases, with 15 bases separating them. In nucleotides, the CDR3 is TGTGCCAGTAGTAGAATGTCGACAGATCCTAACTATGGCTACACCTTC. Residues: CASSRMSTDPNYGYTF.

This clonotype was recorded at least ten times. The V gene is TRBV4-1, the J gene TRBJ1-2; possible D gene TRBD1, 6 bases. Germline values: CDR1 MGHRA, CDR2 YSYEKL. The V and J ends lost 8 bases and 2 bases respectively, with 6 bases between them. CDR3 length equals 11 residues. CDR3 nucleotide sequence: TGCGCCAGCGGACAGAACTATGGCTACACCTTC. It translates to CASGQNYGYTF.

This clonotype was observed at least ten times. The chain carries TRBV29-1 and TRBJ2-5; TRBD2 is a possible D gene (6 bases). The CDR3 is 13 residues long. CDR1 is SQVTM and CDR2 is ANQGSEA in the germline V gene. Trimming shortened V by 8 bases and J by 4 bases, and 17 bases separated the two germline ends. This CDR3 reads CSIRPLGGETQYF. CDR3 in DNA: TGCAGCATACGGCCCCTGGGAGGAGAGACCCAGTACTTC. Looking up the rest from reference TRBV29-1 and TRBJ2-5 gives the full variable domain: SAVISQKPSRDICQRGTSLTIQCQVDSQVTMMFWYRQQPGQSLTLIATANQGSEATYESGFVIDKFPISRPNLTFSTLTVSNMSPEDSSIYLCSIRPLGGETQYFGPGTRLLVL.

This chain connects TRBV28 to TRBJ1-1, with a possible D match to TRBD1 (5 bases). Trimming took 2 bases from V and 1 from J, leaving 14 bases between them. Germline V gene sequence: CDR1 MDHEN, CDR2 SYDVKM. CDR3 length: 16 residues. CDR3 bases: TGTGCCAGCAGTTTAACAGGTGGGGCAGGGAACACTGAAGCTTTCTTT. It translates to CASSLTGGAGNTEAFF.

This clonotype was detected many times. The chain has TRBV19 and TRBJ1-5; D gene uncertain. The CDR3 is made up of 15 amino acids. The V gene's germline CDR1 is LNHDA and CDR2 SQIVND (reference sequence). V lost 7 bases to trimming and J lost 2 bases, with 15 bases between them. The CDR3 sequence: CASKGIFLGNQPQHF. The CDR3 DNA is TGTGCCAGTAAAGGGATTTTCCTCGGCAATCAGCCCCAGCATTTT.